The TCR beta chain under discussion was sequenced for a study of T-cell memory formation after mild COVID-19. Germline V gene data show CDR1 as SGHNT and CDR2 as YYREEE (reference sequence). CDR3 length: 14 amino acids. Trimming pared 2 bases from V and 6 bases from J, leaving 13 bases between. With constant-segment primers, 5'RACE yielded cDNA libraries of TCR alpha and TCR beta that carried sample barcodes and UMIs. TCRdb used MiXCR to reprocess the 5' RACE reads, holding one entry per CDR3 protein. The table lists 150,000 to 200,000 distinct CDR3 sequences, roughly 17% of them singletons. This clonotype occurred a few times.

The origin of this receptor is an adult woman who had mild COVID-19 (a few samples of this study predate the infection). Cell type and time point are not known. The V and J genes are TRBV5-4 and TRBJ2-3; D is tentatively TRBD1 or TRBD2 (5 bases each). The sample comprised PBMCs or a T cell subset sorted from them (not recorded which). CDR3 residues: CASSLPGPMDTQYF. CDR3 nucleotides: TGTGCCAGCAGCTTACCGGGACCTATGGATACGCAGTATTTT.